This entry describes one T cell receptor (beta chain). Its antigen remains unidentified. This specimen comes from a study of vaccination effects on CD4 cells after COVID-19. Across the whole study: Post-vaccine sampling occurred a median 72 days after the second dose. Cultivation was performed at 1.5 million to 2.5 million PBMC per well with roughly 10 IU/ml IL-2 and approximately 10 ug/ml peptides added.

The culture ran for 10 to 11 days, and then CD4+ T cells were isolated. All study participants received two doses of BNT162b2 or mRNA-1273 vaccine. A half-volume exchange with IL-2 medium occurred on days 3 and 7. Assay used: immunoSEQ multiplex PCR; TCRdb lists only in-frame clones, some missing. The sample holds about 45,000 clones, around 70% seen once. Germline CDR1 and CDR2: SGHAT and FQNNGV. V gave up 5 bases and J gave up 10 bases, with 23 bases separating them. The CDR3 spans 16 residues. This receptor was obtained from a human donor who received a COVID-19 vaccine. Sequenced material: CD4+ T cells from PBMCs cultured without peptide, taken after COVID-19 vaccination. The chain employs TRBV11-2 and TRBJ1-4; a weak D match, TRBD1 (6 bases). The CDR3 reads CASSPTRGGRRRKLFF. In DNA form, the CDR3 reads TGTGCCAGCAGCCCAACCAGGGGTGGGAGGAGAAGAAAACTGTTTTTT.